A single sample gave rise to the 24 T cell receptor beta chains below, sequenced in a study of T cell responses to AZD1222 COVID-19 vaccine. The repertoire was sequenced with immunoSEQ multiplex PCR; TCRdb's copy has only in-frame clones and lacks some. In the table there are fewer than 110,000 clones, about 90% of which are singletons. Specimen: peripheral blood, collected on day 0 of AZD1222 vaccination. All receptors come from an adult in good health.

V is TRBV15 and J is TRBJ2-7; TRBD2 agrees at 7 bases. Germline V gene lookup returns CDR1 LNHNV and CDR2 YYDKDF (reference sequence). This CDR3 region has 16 residues. V trimming: 3 bases; J trimming: 1 base; junction bases outside the gene matches: 9. CDR3 DNA sequence: TGTGCCACCAGCAGCCCCACTAGCGCCGCTTCCTACGAGCAGTACTTC. Amino acid sequence: CATSSPTSAASYEQYF. The full variable domain, its missing parts supplied by reference TRBV15 and TRBJ2-7, is DAMVIQNPRYQVTQFGKPVTLSCSQTLNHNVMYWYQQKSSQAPKLLFHYYDKDFNNEADTPDNFQSRRPNTSFCFLDIRSPGLGDTAMYLCATSSPTSAASYEQYFGPGTRLTVT.

The chain employs TRBV27 and TRBJ2-1, with D perhaps given as TRBD1 or TRBD2 (6 bases each). This CDR3 is 14 amino acids long. Germline assignment: CDR1 MNHEY and CDR2 SMNVEV (reference sequence). V lost 5 bases to trimming and J lost 5 bases, with 13 bases between them. The CDR3 DNA reads TGTGCCAGCAGTCAACGGGGGCTTAACAATGAGCAGTTCTTC. The encoded protein is CASSQRGLNNEQFF.

The chain joins TRBV27 to TRBJ2-1; 9 nucleotides align to TRBD2. The CDR3 sequence is 16 residues long. Trimming took 3 bases from V and 3 from J; bases not matched to a gene: 6. Germline values: CDR1 MNHEY, CDR2 SMNVEV (reference sequence). In nucleotides, the CDR3 is TGTGCCAGCAGTTTTGGAAGTAGCGGGGGCTACAATGAGCAGTTCTTC. This gives the protein CASSFGSSGGYNEQFF.

The chain employs TRBV11-2 and TRBJ1-1; D is uncertain. Germline loops: CDR1 SGHAT, CDR2 FQNNGV. The CDR3 runs to 15 residues. V was clipped by 2 bases and J by 2 bases, with 12 bases between them. CDR3 amino acids: CASSLMSVGNTEAFF. As DNA, the CDR3 is TGTGCCAGCAGCTTAATGAGTGTAGGAAACACTGAAGCTTTCTTT.

V usage is TRBV7-2 and J usage is TRBJ1-2; no clear D gene. V dropped 2 bases and J dropped 2 bases, with 12 bases sitting between them. Germline V gene sequence: CDR1 SGHTA, CDR2 FQGNSA. The CDR3 sequence is 15 residues long. CDR3 loop: CASSLLPGKNYGYTF. The CDR3 DNA reads TGTGCCAGCAGCTTACTTCCCGGGAAGAACTATGGCTACACCTTC.

This chain uses TRBV7-9 with TRBJ2-7; 7 bases map to TRBD1. Germline loops: CDR1 SEHNR, CDR2 FQNEAQ (reference sequence). Trimming took 5 bases from V and 4 from J; bases not matched to a gene: 11. The CDR3 has 15 amino acids. As DNA, the CDR3 is TGTGCCAGCAGCAAACAAGGTGACAGGGCTTACGAGCAGTACTTC. It codes for CASSKQGDRAYEQYF.

The gene calls are TRBV7-2 and TRBJ2-1; D is possibly TRBD2 (6 bases). Germline CDR1 SGHTA, CDR2 FQGNSA. V gave up 4 bases and J gave up 7 bases, with 20 bases separating them. The CDR3 is 16 residues long. Here the CDR3 reads CASSSNSGNGHNEQFF. The CDR3 bases are TGTGCCAGCAGCTCGAATAGCGGCAATGGGCATAATGAGCAGTTCTTC.

The chain carries TRBV7-2 and TRBJ1-1; 10 nucleotides match TRBD1. The length of the CDR3 is 17 residues. Germline V gives CDR1 SGHTA, CDR2 FQGNSA. V shed 5 bases and J 0 bases; nucleotides not matched to a gene: 9. CDR3 in amino acids: CASSVRQGASLNTEAFF. CDR3 DNA: TGTGCCAGCAGCGTCCGACAGGGGGCTAGCTTGAACACTGAAGCTTTCTTT.

The V call is TRBV7-6, the J call TRBJ2-7; 11 bases are shared with TRBD2. Germline values: CDR1 SGHVS, CDR2 FNYEAQ. The J segment lost 3 bases and the V segment lost 2 bases, leaving 0 bases of the junction unmatched. This CDR3 is built from 14 residues. CDR3 nucleotide sequence: TGTGCCAGCAGCTTAACTAGCGGGAGCTACGAGCAGTACTTC. Its translation is CASSLTSGSYEQYF.

This clone was seen only once. This rearrangement joins TRBV5-4 to TRBJ1-2; possible D gene TRBD1, 6 bases. Trimming stripped 0 bases from V and 8 bases from J, with 17 bases between. Germline values: CDR1 SGHNT, CDR2 YYREEE (reference sequence). The CDR3 is made up of 15 amino acids. In DNA, the CDR3 is TGTGCCAGCAGCTTGGAGCAGGGGATCTTTCGGGGCTACACCTTC. It translates to CASSLEQGIFRGYTF.

The chain has TRBV6-2 or TRBV6-3 and TRBJ2-1, with 7 bases fitting TRBD1. Germline V CDR1 and CDR2: MNHEY, SVGEGT. CDR3 length: 15 residues. V dropped 2 bases and J dropped 8; count of bases not matched to a gene: 9. Here the CDR3 DNA reads TGTGCCAGCAGTTACCACAGACAGGGATCGGATGAGCAGTTCTTC. Protein: CASSYHRQGSDEQFF.

This clone has only a few counts. At one of its ends the junction is not consistent with the germline gene, which may arise from a read error. DNA of the CDR3: TGTGCCAGCAGTTACTCACCCTACAAGGGACAGGGGCCTCAGACCCAGCATTTT. Its protein is CASSYSPYKGQGPQTQHF. The genes are TRBV6-2 or TRBV6-3 and TRBJ1-5; 10 nucleotides align to TRBD1. The CDR3 has 18 residues. Germline V lookup: CDR1 MNHEY, CDR2 SVGEGT.

This chain uses TRBV3-1 (or the pseudogene TRBV3-2) with TRBJ1-6; maybe TRBD1 (5 bases). This CDR3 is built from 14 residues. The V and J ends lost 4 bases and 14 bases respectively, with 18 bases between them. Germline-derived CDR1 and CDR2 are LGHDT and YNNKEL (reference sequence). The CDR3 is CASSRGTWVEALHF. The CDR3 DNA sequence: TGTGCCAGCAGCCGGGGGACTTGGGTCGAAGCCCTCCACTTT.

The chain carries TRBV27 and TRBJ2-1, with TRBD1 matching over 7 bases. V was clipped by 2 bases and J by 9 bases; unmatched bases: 10. This CDR3 contains 15 residues. CDR1 and CDR2 (germline): MNHEY, SMNVEV (reference sequence). The CDR3 DNA reads TGTGCCAGCAGTTTAGATTTACAGGGGAGTAGTGAGCAGTTCTTC. As protein: CASSLDLQGSSEQFF.

The chain combines TRBV11-3 with TRBJ2-1, with TRBD1 identical over 11 bases. The junction had 6 bases not matched to a gene; V was cut back by 1 base and J by 7 bases. The CDR3 sequence is 16 residues long. The germline V gene encodes CDR1 SGHNT and CDR2 YENEEA. CDR3: CASSLGRTGGRNEQFF. CDR3 DNA: TGTGCCAGCAGCTTAGGGAGGACAGGGGGCAGGAATGAGCAGTTCTTC.

This sequence joins TRBV6-6 and TRBJ1-1, with 7 positions matching TRBD1. Unmatched junction bases numbered 8, after V lost 4 bases and J lost 3 bases. Looked up from germline, CDR1 is MNHNY and CDR2 is SVGAGI (reference sequence). This CDR3 is built from 15 residues. The CDR3 spells CASSSHLQGYTEAFF. The CDR3 nucleotides are TGTGCCAGCAGTTCCCACTTACAGGGGTACACTGAAGCTTTCTTT.

The chain joins TRBV5-5 to TRBJ2-3; 7 bases are shared with TRBD1. Trimming removed 5 bases from V and 1 base from J; junction bases left unmatched: 7. The CDR3 runs 15 residues. Germline-derived CDR1 and CDR2 are SGHKS and YYEKEE (reference sequence). This CDR3 is CASSSTGEGTDTQYF. The CDR3 DNA sequence: TGTGCCAGCAGTTCAACAGGGGAAGGCACAGATACGCAGTATTTT.

V is TRBV14 and J is TRBJ2-3; D is unresolved. This CDR3 contains 15 residues. Germline CDR1 and CDR2: SGHDN and FVKESK. The ends were cut back, 0 bases at V and 2 bases at J, with 9 bases in the middle. The CDR3, as DNA: TGTGCCAGCAGCCAAGATGCACCAATCACAGATACGCAGTATTTT. It yields the protein CASSQDAPITDTQYF.

The CDR3 sequence: CASSMLTGRETQYF. The CDR3 coding sequence is TGTGCCAGTAGTATGCTGACGGGACGAGAGACCCAGTACTTC. V and J are TRBV19 and TRBJ2-5, with D perhaps TRBD1 or TRBD2 (5 bases each). The CDR3 runs to 14 residues. V was trimmed by 3 bases and J by 4 bases, leaving 12 bases between them. Germline CDR1 and CDR2: LNHDA and SQIVND (reference sequence).

This rearrangement joins TRBV5-4 to TRBJ2-5; a possible D gene is TRBD1 (5 bases). CDR1 and CDR2 from the germline V gene are SGHNT and YYREEE (reference sequence). The CDR3 length is 16 residues. Trimming took 4 bases from V and 0 from J, leaving 16 bases between them. The CDR3: CASSKGFAAHQETQYF. DNA of the CDR3: TGTGCCAGCAGCAAGGGGTTTGCGGCGCACCAAGAGACCCAGTACTTC.

V and J are TRBV6-5 and TRBJ1-2, with 7 bases lining up with TRBD1. With 2 bases clipped from V and 5 bases from J, the junction kept 8 bases outside the gene matches. This CDR3 region has 15 residues. Germline V CDR1 and CDR2: MNHEY, SVGAGI. The CDR3 loop is CASSYATGRTYGYTF. The CDR3 nucleotides are TGTGCCAGCAGTTACGCGACAGGGAGGACGTATGGCTACACCTTC.

In this sample, this clone turned up once. The V gene is TRBV28, the J gene TRBJ2-2; D gene uncertain. Germline CDR1 is MDHEN and CDR2 is SYDVKM. V was cut by 2 bases and J by 5 bases, with 12 bases left in between. The CDR3 sequence is 15 residues long. The CDR3 sequence: CASSLDPRVTGELFF. For the CDR3, the DNA is TGTGCCAGCAGTTTAGATCCCCGGGTTACCGGGGAGCTGTTTTTT.

The genes are TRBV28 and TRBJ1-5; D is unresolved. Germline loops: CDR1 MDHEN, CDR2 SYDVKM. V lost 5 bases and J 5 bases, leaving 7 bases between the germline ends. CDR3 length: 12 residues. The CDR3 coding sequence is TGTGCCAGCAGTCCCACAGATCAGCCCCAGCATTTT. Protein product: CASSPTDQPQHF.

There are many counts of this clone. In nucleotides, the CDR3 is TGTGCCAGCAGCTTGGCTGGGGGAGCCAGCGAGCAGTACTTC. It is translated as CASSLAGGASEQYF. The V call is TRBV5-8, the J call TRBJ2-7; the D gene could be TRBD1 or TRBD2 (5 bases each). The CDR3 is made up of 14 amino acids. The V gene's germline CDR1 is SGHTS and CDR2 YDEGEE. Between the trimmed V and J ends, which lost 0 bases and 6 bases, there was a span of 13 bases.